A single sample is the source of the 30 T cell receptor beta chains below, sequenced in a study of T cells after yellow fever vaccination. Each CDR3 protein gets one entry after TCRdb re-called the 5' RACE reads with MiXCR. The top ten hold about an eighth of the sample, which has hundreds of thousands of distinct CDR3 sequences, about 13% seen once. The source was PBMCs, collected on the day of the yellow fever booster vaccination. These receptors originate from a man aged 30 to 39 who received the YFV17D yellow fever vaccine.

This clonotype was counted at least ten times. The gene calls are TRBV25-1 and TRBJ2-7, with 12 nucleotides matching TRBD2. Losses at the gene ends were 8 bases for V and 5 bases for J; bases not matched to a gene: 1. CDR1 is MGHDK, CDR2 SYGVNS, per germline. The CDR3 length is 12 residues. CDR3 nucleotides: TGTGCCAGCCGGACTAGCGGGGACGAGCAGTACTTC. Translated: CASRTSGDEQYF.

This clonotype occurred a few times. The genes are TRBV6-1 and TRBJ2-1, with D maybe TRBD2 (6 bases). V was shortened by 8 bases and J by 7 bases, with 15 bases between the two germline ends. This CDR3 spans 13 amino acids. Germline CDR1 reads MNHNS; CDR2 reads SASEGT. The CDR3 loop is CASSLEGGNEQFF. The CDR3, as DNA: TGTGCCAGCTCATTGGAGGGTGGGAATGAGCAGTTCTTC.

This chain joins TRBV5-1 and TRBJ2-7; 7 nucleotides agree with TRBD1. Germline CDR1 reads SGHRS; CDR2 reads YFSETQ. V lost 0 bases to trimming and J lost 2 bases; unmatched junction nucleotides: 5. This CDR3 has 15 amino acids. CDR3 DNA: TGCGCCAGCAGCTTGGAGGGACAGAGAACCTACGAGCAGTACTTC. Translation gives CASSLEGQRTYEQYF.

This clonotype has just a few counts. The gene calls are TRBV5-1 and TRBJ2-1; tentatively, D is TRBD2 (6 bases). With 2 bases removed from V and 6 bases from J, the gap between germline ends came to 21 bases. Germline assignment: CDR1 SGHRS and CDR2 YFSETQ. This CDR3 has 17 amino acids. CDR3 sequence reads: CASSFQPPGRWGNEQFF. CDR3 DNA sequence: TGCGCCAGCAGCTTCCAACCGCCCGGGAGATGGGGCAATGAGCAGTTCTTC.

This clonotype was seen more than once but under ten times. The chain joins TRBV28 to TRBJ1-4; TRBD1 agrees at 8 bases. Germline assignment: CDR1 MDHEN and CDR2 SYDVKM. The trim removed 6 bases at V and 3 bases at J, leaving 6 bases unmatched. This CDR3 spans 15 amino acids. CDR3: CASSPGTGPNEKLFF. DNA for the CDR3: TGTGCCAGCAGCCCCGGGACAGGTCCTAATGAAAAACTGTTTTTT.

The chain couples TRBV20-1 to TRBJ2-7, with a possible D match to TRBD2 (6 bases). V shed 3 bases and J shed 2 bases, with 14 bases lying between them. Per the germline V gene, CDR1 is DFQATT and CDR2 is SNEGSKA (reference sequence). The CDR3 runs 14 residues. The CDR3 reads CSARMIADPYEQYF. The CDR3 DNA is TGCAGTGCTAGGATGATAGCGGACCCCTACGAGCAGTACTTC.

The chain combines TRBV4-3 with TRBJ1-5; the D gene is possibly TRBD1 (5 bases). Between the trimmed V and J ends, which lost 2 bases and 4 bases, there was a span of 12 bases. CDR3 length: 15 amino acids. Germline V gives CDR1 LGHNA, CDR2 YSLEER. Here the CDR3 DNA reads TGCGCCAGCAGCCAATCCCATGAGGGGAATCAGCCCCAGCATTTT. It encodes CASSQSHEGNQPQHF.

This chain joins TRBV12-3 or TRBV12-4 and TRBJ2-1; D might be TRBD2 (6 bases). V lost 5 bases and J lost 1, with 15 bases in between. The CDR3 sequence is 16 residues long. CDR3: CASSPATRSSYNEQFF. CDR3 DNA: TGTGCCAGCAGTCCGGCGACTAGGTCGTCCTACAATGAGCAGTTCTTC.

CDR3 residues: CASSLFRNGYEQYF. CDR3 in DNA: TGCGCCAGCAGCTTGTTTCGGAATGGCTACGAGCAGTACTTC. The V gene is TRBV5-1, the J gene TRBJ2-7; D call uncertain. The CDR3 sequence is 14 residues long. V was clipped by 1 base and J by 3 bases, with 11 bases between them. In germline, CDR1 is SGHRS, CDR2 YFSETQ.

This clonotype was detected a few times. The rearrangement joins TRBV20-1 to TRBJ2-7, with 11 bases lining up with TRBD2. V shed 6 bases and J 0 bases; nucleotides not matched to a gene: 7. Germline CDR1 DFQATT, CDR2 SNEGSKA (reference sequence). The CDR3 is made up of 15 amino acids. DNA of the CDR3: TGCAGTGCGGATATAGCGGGAGGGAGCTCCTACGAGCAGTACTTC. Encoded protein: CSADIAGGSSYEQYF.

In regard to this clonotype: Since no conserved phenylalanine or tryptophan closes the CDR3, a read error is the likely cause. The chain carries TRBV18 and TRBJ2-6; 9 bases are shared with TRBD1. Germline assignment: CDR1 KGHSH and CDR2 LQKENI. The CDR3 is 17 amino acids. V trimming: 3 bases; J trimming: 5 bases; junction bases outside the gene matches: 8. The CDR3 region has the DNA TGTGCCAGCTCACCTGCGACAGGGGGGCTCAGGGCCAACGTCCTGACTCTC. It is translated as CASSPATGGLRANVLTL.

In its sample, this clonotype was seen a few times. The genes are TRBV13 and TRBJ2-5; a possible D gene is TRBD2 (6 bases). This CDR3 contains 14 residues. Germline V gene sequence: CDR1 PRHDT, CDR2 FYEKMQ (reference sequence). Between the trimmed V and J ends, which lost 4 bases and 5 bases, there was a span of 14 bases. The CDR3 is CASSSPTSQETQYF. CDR3 in DNA: TGTGCCAGCAGCTCCCCGACTAGTCAGGAGACCCAGTACTTC. Filled out from reference TRBV13 and TRBJ2-5, the complete variable domain reads AAGVIQSPRHLIKEKRETATLKCYPIPRHDTVYWYQQGPGQDPQFLISFYEKMQSDKGSIPDRFSAQQFSDYHSELNMSSLELGDSALYFCASSSPTSQETQYFGPGTRLLVL.

The rearrangement joins TRBV6-1 to TRBJ1-2, with D possibly matching TRBD1 (5 bases). The length of the CDR3 is 13 residues. Per germline, CDR1 MNHNS and CDR2 SASEGT. Trimming pared 6 bases from V and 8 bases from J, leaving 16 bases between. CDR3 DNA sequence: TGTGCCAGCAGCCTCCCCCAGGGAGAAGGCTACACCTTC. Translating gives CASSLPQGEGYTF.

This clonotype has just a few counts. This chain uses TRBV20-1 with TRBJ2-3; 10 bases agree with TRBD1. J was trimmed by 6 bases and V by 6 bases; bases with no gene match: 12. Germline lookup yields CDR1 DFQATT and CDR2 SNEGSKA (reference sequence). The CDR3 runs to 15 residues. In DNA, the CDR3 is TGCAGTGCAACAACAGACAGGGGGCTTGCGGATACGCAGTATTTT. Translation: CSATTDRGLADTQYF.

In its sample, this clonotype was seen a few times. V gene TRBV10-3 combines with J gene TRBJ2-6, with D possibly TRBD2 on 5 matching bases. This CDR3 is 14 amino acids long. CDR1 is ENHRY and CDR2 is SYGVKD in the germline V gene. With 4 bases removed from V and 5 bases from J, the gap between germline ends came to 9 bases. Here the CDR3 reads CAISGNGRANVLTF. The CDR3 nucleotides read TGTGCCATCAGTGGAAACGGGAGGGCCAACGTCCTGACTTTC.

A word on this clonotype: The junction departs from germline at one end; a sequencing error may be responsible. This chain connects TRBV5-4 to TRBJ2-7; no clear D gene. The CDR3 consists of 16 residues. Germline V gives CDR1 SGHNT, CDR2 YYREEE (reference sequence). The CDR3 DNA reads TGTGCCAGCAGCCCGGGCCCTGCCGACCAGGCCTACGACCAGTACTTC. Its translation: CASSPGPADQAYDQYF.

This rearrangement joins TRBV5-4 to TRBJ1-4; 9 nucleotides match TRBD1. This CDR3 spans 17 amino acids. The germline CDR1 and CDR2 sequences are SGHNT and YYREEE (reference sequence). V gave up 4 bases and J gave up 5 bases; unmatched junction bases: 12. CDR3 region: CASSLGQGPSGNEKLFF. CDR3 bases: TGTGCCAGCAGCCTTGGACAGGGGCCTTCGGGGAATGAAAAACTGTTTTTT. Looking up the rest from reference TRBV5-4 and TRBJ1-4 gives the full variable domain: ETGVTQSPTHLIKTRGQQVTLRCSSQSGHNTVSWYQQALGQGPQFIFQYYREEENGRGNFPPRFSGLQFPNYSSELNVNALELDDSALYLCASSLGQGPSGNEKLFFGSGTQLSVL.

This clonotype appeared a few times. The rearrangement joins TRBV6-5 to TRBJ1-1; D is unclear. Germline CDR1 and CDR2: MNHEY and SVGAGI. The CDR3 extends over 14 amino acids. V lost 0 bases and J 2 bases, leaving 7 bases between the germline ends. The CDR3 sequence: CASSYSLANTEAFF. The DNA of the CDR3 is TGTGCCAGCAGTTACTCACTGGCCAACACTGAAGCTTTCTTT.

CDR3 coding DNA: TGTGCCAGCTCACCACCGATCCAGCCCGGCGGGAGTTTCGCAGATACGCAGTATTTT. This gives the protein CASSPPIQPGGSFADTQYF. This sequence joins TRBV18 and TRBJ2-3; 7 nucleotides line up with TRBD2. The CDR3 length is 19 residues. The V and J ends lost 0 bases and 4 bases, in that order; junction bases with no gene match: 16. Per germline, CDR1 KGHSH and CDR2 LQKENI.

The rearrangement uses TRBV7-9 and TRBJ2-1, with 11 bases that match TRBD1. The CDR3 length is 16 residues. V trimming: 4 bases; J trimming: 7 bases; junction bases outside the gene matches: 9. Looked up from germline, CDR1 is SEHNR and CDR2 is FQNEAQ (reference sequence). CDR3 DNA: TGTGCCAGCAGCTCGATAGGGACAGGGGGGCGGAATGAGCAGTTCTTC. Protein product: CASSSIGTGGRNEQFF.

This clonotype has just a few counts. CDR3 sequence: CASSLARNTDEQFF. The CDR3 bases are TGTGCCAGCAGCTTAGCTAGAAATACGGATGAGCAGTTCTTC. This rearrangement joins TRBV7-2 to TRBJ2-1; D is unclear. The CDR3 runs to 14 residues. Germline V gene lookup returns CDR1 SGHTA and CDR2 FQGNSA. The V gene lost 0 bases and the J gene lost 8 bases, with 11 bases spanning the gap.

This clonotype has just a few counts. The rearrangement joins TRBV20-1 to TRBJ2-7; unclear D gene. Germline CDR1 DFQATT, CDR2 SNEGSKA (reference sequence). The germline V and J ends were trimmed by 1 base and 6 bases, with 13 bases remaining between them. This CDR3 contains 13 residues. CDR3 loop: CSARVAIRGEQYF. CDR3 DNA: TGCAGTGCTAGAGTTGCAATTAGAGGCGAGCAGTACTTC.

Ten or more counts support this clonotype. The CDR3 region has the DNA TGCAGTGGGTCGCGGGGCCGCTACTCCTACAATGAGCAGTTCTTC. Protein product: CSGSRGRYSYNEQFF. The J gene is TRBJ2-1, the V gene TRBV20-1, with a possible D match to TRBD2 (6 bases). The germline gives CDR1 DFQATT, CDR2 SNEGSKA (reference sequence). Between the trimmed V and J ends, which lost 7 bases and 0 bases, there was a span of 16 bases. CDR3 length: 15 amino acids.

Only a few counts were recorded for this clonotype. The rearrangement uses TRBV9 and TRBJ2-2, with D possibly TRBD1 on 6 matching bases. Germline CDR1 and CDR2: SGDLS and YYNGEE. V was trimmed by 0 bases and J by 4 bases, leaving 7 bases between them. CDR3 length equals 14 residues. CDR3 nucleotide sequence: TGTGCCAGCAGCGTAGGACAGGCCACCGGGGAGCTGTTTTTT. It codes for CASSVGQATGELFF.

The chain couples TRBV6-1 to TRBJ2-2, with D possibly matching TRBD2 (6 bases). Germline lookup yields CDR1 MNHNS and CDR2 SASEGT. Trimming took off 10 bases at V and 0 bases at J, with 12 bases between the two ends. There are 14 residues in the CDR3. The CDR3 bases are TGTGCCACTCGCTGGGAGGCGAACACCGGGGAGCTGTTTTTT. This gives the protein CATRWEANTGELFF.

This clonotype occurred a few times. V is TRBV7-6 and J is TRBJ1-1; D is perhaps TRBD1 (6 bases). The CDR3 sequence is 12 residues long. V was pared by 0 bases and J by 10 bases, with 9 bases between. Germline-derived CDR1 and CDR2 are SGHVS and FNYEAQ. The CDR3 reads CASSLAGGRAFF. The CDR3 DNA reads TGTGCCAGCAGCTTAGCAGGGGGGAGAGCTTTCTTT. The full variable domain, in which reference TRBV7-6 and TRBJ1-1 provide the parts outside the CDR3, is GAGVSQSPRYKVTKRGQDVALRCDPISGHVSLYWYRQALGQGPEFLTYFNYEAQQDKSGLPNDRFSAERPEGSISTLTIQRTEQRDSAMYRCASSLAGGRAFFGQGTRLTVV.

This clonotype showed up just a few times. V is TRBV6-2 or TRBV6-3 and J is TRBJ2-1; TRBD1 matches at 7 bases. Germline CDR1 and CDR2: MNHEY and SVGEGT. Unmatched junction bases numbered 3, after V lost 6 bases and J lost 4 bases. The CDR3 has 13 amino acids. This chain's CDR3 is CASRGQPYNEQFF. CDR3 bases: TGTGCCAGCAGGGGACAGCCTTACAATGAGCAGTTCTTC.

The genes are TRBV28 and TRBJ2-7, with D maybe TRBD1 (6 bases). The V and J ends lost 4 bases and 0 bases respectively, with 10 bases between them. Germline V gives CDR1 MDHEN, CDR2 SYDVKM. The CDR3 spans 14 residues. CDR3: CASSSPTGSYEQYF. The CDR3 DNA sequence: TGTGCCAGCAGTTCGCCGACAGGCTCCTACGAGCAGTACTTC.

This chain uses TRBV7-2 with TRBJ2-5; D may be TRBD1 (6 bases). The CDR3 sequence is 14 residues long. V shed 1 base and J shed 4 bases, with 10 bases lying between them. From germline, CDR1 is SGHTA and CDR2 FQGNSA. The chain's CDR3 is CASSLGKGGETQYF. As DNA, the CDR3 is TGTGCCAGCAGCTTAGGCAAAGGGGGAGAGACCCAGTACTTC.

There are a few counts of this clonotype. The chain employs TRBV20-1 and TRBJ2-1; D is unresolved. This CDR3 spans 13 amino acids. The germline gives CDR1 DFQATT, CDR2 SNEGSKA (reference sequence). V was trimmed by 6 bases and J by 9 bases, leaving 18 bases between them. The CDR3 loop is CSAEGLGWGEQFF. CDR3 sequence (DNA): TGCAGTGCGGAAGGGCTTGGCTGGGGTGAGCAGTTCTTC.